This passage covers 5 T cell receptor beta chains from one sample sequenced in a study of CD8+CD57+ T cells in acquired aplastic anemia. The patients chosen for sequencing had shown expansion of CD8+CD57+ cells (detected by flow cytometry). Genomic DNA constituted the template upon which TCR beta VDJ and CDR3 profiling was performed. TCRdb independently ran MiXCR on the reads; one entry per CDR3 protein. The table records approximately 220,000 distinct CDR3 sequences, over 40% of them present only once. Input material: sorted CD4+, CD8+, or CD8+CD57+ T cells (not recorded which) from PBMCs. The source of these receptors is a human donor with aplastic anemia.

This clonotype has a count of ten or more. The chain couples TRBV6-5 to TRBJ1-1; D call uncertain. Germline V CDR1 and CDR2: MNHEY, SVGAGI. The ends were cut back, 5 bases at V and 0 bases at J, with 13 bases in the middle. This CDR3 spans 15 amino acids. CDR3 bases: TGTGCCAGCAGTGCCCCGGGTGGGGTGAACACTGAAGCTTTCTTT. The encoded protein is CASSAPGGVNTEAFF.

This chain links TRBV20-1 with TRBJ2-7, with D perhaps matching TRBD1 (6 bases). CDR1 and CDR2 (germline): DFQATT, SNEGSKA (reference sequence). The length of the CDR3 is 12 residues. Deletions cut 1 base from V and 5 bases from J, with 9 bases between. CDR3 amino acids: CSARARGNEQYF. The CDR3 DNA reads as TGCAGTGCTAGAGCCAGGGGTAACGAGCAGTACTTC.

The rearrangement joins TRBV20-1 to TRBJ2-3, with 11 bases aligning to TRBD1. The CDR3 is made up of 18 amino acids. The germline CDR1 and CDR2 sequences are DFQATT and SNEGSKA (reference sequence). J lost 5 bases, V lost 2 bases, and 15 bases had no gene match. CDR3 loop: CSARNPGQGGVGGDTQYF. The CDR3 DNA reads TGCAGTGCTAGAAACCCGGGACAGGGGGGCGTCGGAGGAGATACGCAGTATTTT.

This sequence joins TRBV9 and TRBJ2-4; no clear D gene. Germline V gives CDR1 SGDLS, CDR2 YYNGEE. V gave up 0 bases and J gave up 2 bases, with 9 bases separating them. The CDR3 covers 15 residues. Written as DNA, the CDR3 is TGTGCCAGCAGCGTAGAGGGCGGCTCCAAAAACATTCAGTACTTC. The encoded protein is CASSVEGGSKNIQYF.

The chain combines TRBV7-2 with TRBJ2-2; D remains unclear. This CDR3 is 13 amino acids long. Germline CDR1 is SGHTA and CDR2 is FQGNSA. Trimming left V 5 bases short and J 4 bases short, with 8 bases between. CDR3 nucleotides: TGTGCCAGCAGCCCACAGAGCACCGGGGAGCTGTTTTTT. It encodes CASSPQSTGELFF.